This record looks at one T cell receptor (beta chain) sequence and its context. This entry is derived from a study of blood T cell repertoires in COVID-19. Study-level information: PBMCs, B-cell-depleted T cells, or T cells provided the cDNA or gDNA that made up the material.

Clones were sequenced by immunoSEQ multiplex PCR, and TCRdb holds only the in-frame ones, with some missing. The table has 150,000 to 160,000 clones, around 85% seen once. Germline CDR1 and CDR2: SGHKS and YYEKEE (reference sequence). Trimming cost V 4 bases and J 4 bases, with 14 bases left between them. This CDR3 is built from 14 residues. Patients of the Seattle cohort, enrolled during active infection, were followed longitudinally. Sequencing was performed on peripheral blood. The receptor's source is a man in his 60s with COVID-19, enrolled during active disease. The gene calls are TRBV5-5 and TRBJ1-2; D may be TRBD1 (6 bases). The CDR3 DNA reads TGTGCCAGCAGCGGCTTACAGGGACCCTATGGCTACACCTTC. This sequence encodes CASSGLQGPYGYTF.